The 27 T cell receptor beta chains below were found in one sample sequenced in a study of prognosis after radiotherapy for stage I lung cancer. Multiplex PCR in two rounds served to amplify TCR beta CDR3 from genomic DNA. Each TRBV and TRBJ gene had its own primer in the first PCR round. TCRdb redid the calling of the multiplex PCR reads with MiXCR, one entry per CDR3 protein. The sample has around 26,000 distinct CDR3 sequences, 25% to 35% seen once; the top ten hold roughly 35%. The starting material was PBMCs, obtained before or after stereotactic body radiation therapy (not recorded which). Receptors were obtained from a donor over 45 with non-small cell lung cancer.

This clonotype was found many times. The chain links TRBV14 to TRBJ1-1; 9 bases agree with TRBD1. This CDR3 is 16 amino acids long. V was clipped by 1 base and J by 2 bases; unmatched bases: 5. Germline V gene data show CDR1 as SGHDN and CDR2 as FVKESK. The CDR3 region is CASSQALGQGNTEAFF. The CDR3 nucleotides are TGTGCCAGCAGCCAAGCCCTGGGACAGGGAAACACTGAAGCTTTCTTT.

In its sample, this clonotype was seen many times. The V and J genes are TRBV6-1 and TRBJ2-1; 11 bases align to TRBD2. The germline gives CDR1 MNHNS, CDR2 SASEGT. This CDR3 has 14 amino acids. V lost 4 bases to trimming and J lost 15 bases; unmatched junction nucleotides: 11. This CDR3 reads CASSARGTSGGGFF. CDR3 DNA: TGTGCCAGCAGTGCGCGGGGGACTAGCGGAGGAGGGTTCTTC.

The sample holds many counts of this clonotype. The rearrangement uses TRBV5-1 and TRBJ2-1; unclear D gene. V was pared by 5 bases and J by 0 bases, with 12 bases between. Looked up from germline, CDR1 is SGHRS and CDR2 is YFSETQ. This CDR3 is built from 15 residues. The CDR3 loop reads CASRSDGSSYNEQFF. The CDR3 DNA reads TGCGCCAGCAGATCGGACGGAAGCTCCTACAATGAGCAGTTCTTC.

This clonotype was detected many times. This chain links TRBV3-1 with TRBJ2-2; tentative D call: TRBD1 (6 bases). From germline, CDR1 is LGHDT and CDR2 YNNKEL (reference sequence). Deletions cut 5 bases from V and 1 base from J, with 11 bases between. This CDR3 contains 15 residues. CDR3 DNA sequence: TGTGCCAGCAGCAAAACGGGACAGAACACCGGGGAGCTGTTTTTT. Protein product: CASSKTGQNTGELFF.

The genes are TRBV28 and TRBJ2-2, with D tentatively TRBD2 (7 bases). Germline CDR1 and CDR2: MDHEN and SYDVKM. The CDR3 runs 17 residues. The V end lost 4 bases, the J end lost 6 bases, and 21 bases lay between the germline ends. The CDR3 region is CASSSPWDYQGSGELFF. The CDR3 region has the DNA TGTGCCAGCAGTTCCCCTTGGGACTACCAGGGGTCCGGGGAGCTGTTTTTT.

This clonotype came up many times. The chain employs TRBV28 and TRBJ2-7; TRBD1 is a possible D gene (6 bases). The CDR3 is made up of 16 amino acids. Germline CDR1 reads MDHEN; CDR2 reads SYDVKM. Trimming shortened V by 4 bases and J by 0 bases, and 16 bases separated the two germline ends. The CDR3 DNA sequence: TGTGCCAGCAGTTCGCCGACAGGAGCCCTCTCCTACGAGCAGTACTTC. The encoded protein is CASSSPTGALSYEQYF.

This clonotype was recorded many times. The CDR3 protein is CASSVRGGETQYF. As DNA, the CDR3 is TGTGCCAGCAGCGTCAGGGGAGGAGAGACCCAGTACTTC. The chain carries TRBV7-9 and TRBJ2-5; D is perhaps TRBD1 or TRBD2 (6 bases each). The CDR3 has 13 residues. In germline, CDR1 is SEHNR, CDR2 FQNEAQ (reference sequence). Trimming removed 5 bases at V and 4 bases at J, with 11 bases between.

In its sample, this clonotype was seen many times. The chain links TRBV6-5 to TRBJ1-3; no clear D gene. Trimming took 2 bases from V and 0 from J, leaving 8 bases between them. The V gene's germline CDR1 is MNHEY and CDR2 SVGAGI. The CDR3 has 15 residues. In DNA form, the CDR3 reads TGTGCCAGCAGTTACGGCCGGAACTCTGGAAACACCATATATTTT. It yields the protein CASSYGRNSGNTIYF.

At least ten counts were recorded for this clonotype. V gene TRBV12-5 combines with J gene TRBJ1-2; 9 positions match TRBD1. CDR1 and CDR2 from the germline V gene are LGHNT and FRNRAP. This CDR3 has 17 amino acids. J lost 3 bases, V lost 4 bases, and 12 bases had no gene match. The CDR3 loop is CASGYTVPGQGHYGYTF. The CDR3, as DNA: TGTGCTAGTGGTTACACCGTCCCGGGACAGGGCCACTATGGCTACACCTTC.

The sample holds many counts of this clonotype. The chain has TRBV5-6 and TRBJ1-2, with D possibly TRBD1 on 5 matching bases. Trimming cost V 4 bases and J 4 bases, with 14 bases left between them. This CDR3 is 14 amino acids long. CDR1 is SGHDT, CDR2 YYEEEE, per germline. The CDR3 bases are TGTGCCAGCAGCCCGCCGGGGCGAGTCTATGGCTACACCTTC. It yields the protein CASSPPGRVYGYTF. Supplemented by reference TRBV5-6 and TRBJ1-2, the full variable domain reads DAGVTQSPTHLIKTRGQQVTLRCSPKSGHDTVSWYQQALGQGPQFIFQYYEEEERQRGNFPDRFSGHQFPNYSSELNVNALLLGDSALYLCASSPPGRVYGYTFGSGTRLTVV.

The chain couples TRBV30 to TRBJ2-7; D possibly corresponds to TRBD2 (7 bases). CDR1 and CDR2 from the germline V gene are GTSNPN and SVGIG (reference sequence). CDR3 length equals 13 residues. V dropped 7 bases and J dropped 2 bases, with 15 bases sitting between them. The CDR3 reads CALVRGAAYEQYF. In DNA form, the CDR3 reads TGTGCCTTGGTCCGGGGGGCTGCCTACGAGCAGTACTTC.

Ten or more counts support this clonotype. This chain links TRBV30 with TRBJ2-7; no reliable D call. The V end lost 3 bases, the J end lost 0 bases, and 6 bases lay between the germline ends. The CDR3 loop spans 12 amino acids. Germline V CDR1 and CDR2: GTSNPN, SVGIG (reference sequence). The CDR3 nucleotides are TGTGCCTGGAGGGCCCACTCCTACGAGCAGTACTTC. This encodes CAWRAHSYEQYF.

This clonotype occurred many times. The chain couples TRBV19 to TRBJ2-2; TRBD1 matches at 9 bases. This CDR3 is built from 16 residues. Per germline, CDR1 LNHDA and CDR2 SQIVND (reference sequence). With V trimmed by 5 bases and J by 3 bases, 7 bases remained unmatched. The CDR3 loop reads CASSVFGTGHTGELFF. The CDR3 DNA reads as TGTGCCAGTAGTGTCTTCGGGACAGGGCACACCGGGGAGCTGTTTTTT.

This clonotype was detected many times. The CDR3 region is CASSTSGGKGVEKLFF. CDR3 DNA: TGTGCCAGCAGTACCTCAGGGGGGAAGGGGGTTGAAAAACTGTTTTTT. The genes are TRBV12-3 or TRBV12-4 and TRBJ1-4; 7 bases align to TRBD1. The J segment lost 7 bases and the V segment lost 5 bases, leaving 13 bases of the junction unmatched. The CDR3 totals 16 residues.

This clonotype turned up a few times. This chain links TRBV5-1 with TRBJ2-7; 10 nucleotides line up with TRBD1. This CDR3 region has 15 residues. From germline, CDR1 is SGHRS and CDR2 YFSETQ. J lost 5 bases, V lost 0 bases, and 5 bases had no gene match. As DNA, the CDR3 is TGCGCCAGCAGCTTGGCCGGGACAGGGGTGGACGAGCAGTACTTC. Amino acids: CASSLAGTGVDEQYF.

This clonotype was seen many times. CDR3 in amino acids: CAWSSRLWGYTF. The CDR3, as DNA: TGTGCCTGGAGTTCGAGGTTGTGGGGCTACACCTTC. The rearrangement links TRBV30 to TRBJ1-2; D gene uncertain. The germline gives CDR1 GTSNPN, CDR2 SVGIG (reference sequence). This CDR3 contains 12 residues. Trimming took off 2 bases at V and 8 bases at J, with 12 bases between the two ends.

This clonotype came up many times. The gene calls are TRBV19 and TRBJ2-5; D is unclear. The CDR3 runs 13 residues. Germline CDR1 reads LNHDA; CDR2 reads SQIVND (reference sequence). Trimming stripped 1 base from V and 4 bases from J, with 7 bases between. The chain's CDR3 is CASSIGQPETQYF. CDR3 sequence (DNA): TGTGCCAGTAGTATAGGTCAGCCAGAGACCCAGTACTTC.

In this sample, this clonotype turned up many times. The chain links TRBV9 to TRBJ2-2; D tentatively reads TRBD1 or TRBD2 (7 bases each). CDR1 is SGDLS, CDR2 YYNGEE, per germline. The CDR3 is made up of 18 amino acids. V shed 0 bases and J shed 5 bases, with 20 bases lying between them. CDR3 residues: CASSVENPGGGRTGELFF. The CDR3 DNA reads TGTGCCAGCAGCGTAGAAAACCCAGGGGGGGGACGTACCGGGGAGCTGTTTTTT.

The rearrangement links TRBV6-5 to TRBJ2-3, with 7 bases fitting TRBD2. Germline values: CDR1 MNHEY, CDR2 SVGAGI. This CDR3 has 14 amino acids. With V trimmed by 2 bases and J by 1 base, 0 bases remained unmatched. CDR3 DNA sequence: TGTGCCAGCAGTTACAGCGGGGGCACAGATACGCAGTATTTT. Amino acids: CASSYSGGTDTQYF.

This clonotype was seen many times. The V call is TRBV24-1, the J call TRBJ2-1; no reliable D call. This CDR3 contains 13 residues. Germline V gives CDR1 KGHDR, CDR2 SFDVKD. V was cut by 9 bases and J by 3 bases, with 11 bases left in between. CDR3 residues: CATQAKGYNEQFF. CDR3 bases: TGTGCCACCCAAGCAAAGGGCTACAATGAGCAGTTCTTC.

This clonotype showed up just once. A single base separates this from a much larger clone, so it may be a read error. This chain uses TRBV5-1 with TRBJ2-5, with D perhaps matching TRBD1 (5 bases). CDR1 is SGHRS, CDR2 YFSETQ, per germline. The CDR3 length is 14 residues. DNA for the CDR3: TGCGCCAGCAGCTTGAACAGGCTACAAGAGACCAAGTACTTC. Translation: CASSLNRLQETKYF.

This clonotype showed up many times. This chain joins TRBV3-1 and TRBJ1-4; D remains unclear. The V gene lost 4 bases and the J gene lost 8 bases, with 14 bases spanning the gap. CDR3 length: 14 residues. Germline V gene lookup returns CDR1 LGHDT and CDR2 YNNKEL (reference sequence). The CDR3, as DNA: TGTGCCAGCAGCCGTCCGGGAGGTAGGGAAAAACTGTTTTTT. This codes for CASSRPGGREKLFF.

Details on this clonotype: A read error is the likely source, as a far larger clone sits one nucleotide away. This CDR3 is CASIERWRGETQYF. In nucleotides, the CDR3 is TGTGCCAGCATTGAAAGATGGCGGGGAGAGACCCAGTACTTC. The chain links TRBV6-2 or TRBV6-3 to TRBJ2-5; TRBD2 might be the D (6 bases). The V end lost 7 bases, the J end lost 4 bases, and 16 bases lay between the germline ends. CDR1 MNHEY and CDR2 SVGEGT come from the germline V gene. There are 14 residues in the CDR3.

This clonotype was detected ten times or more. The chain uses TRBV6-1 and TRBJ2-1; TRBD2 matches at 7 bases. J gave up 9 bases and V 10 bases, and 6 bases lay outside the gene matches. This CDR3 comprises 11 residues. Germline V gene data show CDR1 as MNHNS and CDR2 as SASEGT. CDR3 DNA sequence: TGTGCCACCGGAACGGGGGGTGAGCAGTTCTTC. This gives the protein CATGTGGEQFF.

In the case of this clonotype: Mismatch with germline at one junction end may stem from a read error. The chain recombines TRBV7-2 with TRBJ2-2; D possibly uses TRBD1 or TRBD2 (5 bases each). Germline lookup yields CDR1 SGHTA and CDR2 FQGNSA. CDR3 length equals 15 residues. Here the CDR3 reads CASSLGGTNTGELFF. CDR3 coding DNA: TGTGCCAGCAGCTTAGGAGGGACGAACACCGGGGAGCTGTTTTTC.

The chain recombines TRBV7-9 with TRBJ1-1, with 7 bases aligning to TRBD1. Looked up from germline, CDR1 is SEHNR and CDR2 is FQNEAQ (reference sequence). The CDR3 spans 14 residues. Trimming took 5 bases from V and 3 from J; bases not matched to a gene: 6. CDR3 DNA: TGTGCCAGCAGCCCCAGGGGGGGATACACTGAAGCTTTCTTT. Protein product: CASSPRGGYTEAFF.

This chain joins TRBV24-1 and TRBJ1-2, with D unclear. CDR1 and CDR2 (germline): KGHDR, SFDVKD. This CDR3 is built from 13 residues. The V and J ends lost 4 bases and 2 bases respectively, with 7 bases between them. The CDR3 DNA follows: TGTGCCACCAGTGAGGGAGGGAACTATGGCTACACCTTC. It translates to CATSEGGNYGYTF.